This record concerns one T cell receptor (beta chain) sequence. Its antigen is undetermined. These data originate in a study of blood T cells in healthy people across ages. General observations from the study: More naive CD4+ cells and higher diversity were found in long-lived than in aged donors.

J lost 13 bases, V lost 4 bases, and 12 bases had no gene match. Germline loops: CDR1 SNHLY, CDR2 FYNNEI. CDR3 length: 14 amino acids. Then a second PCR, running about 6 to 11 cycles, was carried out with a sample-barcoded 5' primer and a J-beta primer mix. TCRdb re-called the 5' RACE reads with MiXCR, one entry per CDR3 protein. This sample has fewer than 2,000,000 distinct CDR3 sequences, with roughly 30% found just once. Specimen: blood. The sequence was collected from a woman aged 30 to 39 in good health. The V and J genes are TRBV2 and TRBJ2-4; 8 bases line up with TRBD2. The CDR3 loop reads CASSVGRASTRQYF. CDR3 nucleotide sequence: TGTGCCAGCAGTGTCGGGAGGGCCTCTACTCGGCAGTACTTC.